This TCR beta chain was sequenced in a study of cytomegalovirus exposure and HLA in healthy donors. Background on the study: Earlier results showed roughly 120 million unique TCR beta sequences derived from roughly 190 million T cells. Regarding the study as a whole: The CMV antigen specificity of a few CMV-associated chains was confirmed through in vitro analysis. Relative to the roughly 690-donor mean, N-insertions were reportedly fewer in an Asian-associated ancestry cluster in a later analysis.

The CDR3 covers 18 residues. Unmatched junction bases numbered 6, after V lost 4 bases and J lost 2 bases. Germline loops: CDR1 SGHAT, CDR2 FQNNGV. This clone was observed a few times. The antigen is unknown. Researchers ran the PCR with 60 Vbeta and 13 Jbeta primers. Produced via immunoSEQ multiplex PCR; TCRdb's table is partial and in-frame only. The sample lists 150,000 or so clones, almost 85% seen once, with 1.4% in the top ten. The chain joins TRBV11-2 to TRBJ2-4; 15 positions match TRBD2. The TCR was taken from a man aged 25-45 years in good health and CMV-seropositive. Sequenced input: PBMCs. This CDR3 is CASSWTSGGAQTKNIQYF. In DNA form, the CDR3 reads TGTGCCAGCAGCTGGACTAGCGGGGGGGCCCAGACCAAAAACATTCAGTACTTC.